The clone carrying this T cell receptor (beta chain) was counted at least ten times. CDR3 length: 14 residues. Germline V gene lookup returns CDR1 MNHEY and CDR2 SMNVEV (reference sequence). J gave up 7 bases and V 3 bases, and 3 bases lay outside the gene matches. TCRdb recomputed calls from the 5' RACE reads with MiXCR, one row per CDR3 protein. The table lists roughly 68,000 distinct CDR3 sequences, approximately 7% of them singletons, with 35% to 40% in the top ten. These data are taken from a study of T cells after yellow fever vaccination. This chain links TRBV27 with TRBJ1-4; 9 bases are a match to TRBD1. The receptor was derived from a man aged 18 to 30 who received the YFV17D yellow fever vaccine. The sample was CD8+ T cells sorted from PBMCs, taken approximately 40 days after the first yellow fever vaccination. Here the CDR3 DNA reads TGTGCCAGCAGTTTGGGGACAGGGAGTGAAAAACTGTTTTTT. Residues: CASSLGTGSEKLFF.